One sample yielded the 23 T cell receptor beta chains listed below, sequenced in a study of blood T cell repertoires in COVID-19. Assay used: immunoSEQ multiplex PCR; TCRdb lists only in-frame clones, some missing. The sample holds about 320,000 clones; approximately 88% are singletons and the top ten take 4% to 6%. Sequences were obtained from PBMCs or T cells enriched from blood (not recorded which). The receptors come from a man aged 55 to 70 who had recovered from COVID-19.

CDR3 sequence reads: CASSQKQRGPPYEQYF. In DNA, the CDR3 is TGTGCCAGCAGCCAAAAACAGAGGGGGCCCCCCTACGAGCAGTACTTC. The chain combines TRBV14 with TRBJ2-7, with 7 bases identical to TRBD1. The CDR3 runs 16 residues. Germline V gene sequence: CDR1 SGHDN, CDR2 FVKESK. V lost 2 bases to trimming and J lost 2 bases; unmatched junction nucleotides: 9.

The chain couples TRBV5-1 to TRBJ2-1; tentatively, D is TRBD1 (5 bases). Trimming took off 4 bases at V and 8 bases at J, with 13 bases between the two ends. This CDR3 region has 13 residues. Germline V gene data show CDR1 as SGHRS and CDR2 as YFSETQ. The DNA for the CDR3 is TGCGCCAGCAGCCCTCACCAGGGCGATGAGCAGTTCTTC. Translating gives CASSPHQGDEQFF.

This CDR3 is CASSQAPVPSSYNSPLHF. CDR3 DNA: TGCGCCAGCAGCCAAGCTCCAGTTCCTAGCTCCTATAATTCACCCCTCCACTTT. V is TRBV4-1 and J is TRBJ1-6; D uncertain. The ends were cut back, 1 base at V and 0 bases at J, with 13 bases in the middle. This CDR3 has 18 amino acids. Germline loops: CDR1 MGHRA, CDR2 YSYEKL.

CDR3 region: CASSPPRTGTNYGYTF. CDR3 DNA: TGTGCCAGCAGTCCGCCCCGGACAGGGACTAACTATGGCTACACCTTC. The chain is built from TRBV21-1 and TRBJ1-2; the D segment call TRBD1 is taken from the table without a DNA check. TRBV21-1 counts as a pseudogene. This CDR3 has 16 residues.

The chain has TRBV28 and TRBJ1-3; the D gene is possibly TRBD1 (6 bases). Germline V CDR1 and CDR2: MDHEN, SYDVKM. This CDR3 comprises 16 residues. Trimming took 5 bases from V and 2 from J, leaving 16 bases between them. The CDR3 is CASSGRGPIAGNTIYF. CDR3 DNA: TGTGCCAGCAGTGGCAGGGGTCCGATTGCTGGAAACACCATATATTTT.

The chain uses TRBV5-1 and TRBJ2-5; 8 nucleotides align to TRBD2. J lost 5 bases, V lost 3 bases, and 9 bases had no gene match. From germline, CDR1 is SGHRS and CDR2 YFSETQ. This CDR3 comprises 15 residues. The CDR3 sequence: CASSSGSGSGETQYF. Written as DNA, the CDR3 is TGCGCCAGCAGCTCGGGGAGCGGGAGTGGTGAGACCCAGTACTTC.

V and J are TRBV23-1 and TRBJ1-6; the D gene is possibly TRBD1 (5 bases). TRBV23-1 belongs to the ORF category, with a function that is uncertain. The CDR3 covers 15 residues. Trimming took off 0 bases at V and 10 bases at J, with 13 bases between the two ends. Here the CDR3 reads CASSQSEGLASPLHF. Here the CDR3 DNA reads TGCGCCAGCAGTCAATCGGAGGGGCTTGCATCACCCCTCCACTTT.

The J gene is TRBJ2-1, the V gene TRBV4-2; 10 bases match TRBD2. CDR3 size: 17 residues. Germline values: CDR1 LGHNA, CDR2 YNFKEQ. J gave up 7 bases and V 2 bases, and 11 bases lay outside the gene matches. The CDR3: CASSQSQREGLVNEQFF. In nucleotides, the CDR3 is TGTGCCAGCAGCCAATCCCAGCGGGAGGGATTGGTAAATGAGCAGTTCTTC.

The chain combines TRBV7-6 with TRBJ1-2; no reliable D call. The CDR3 is made up of 13 amino acids. The V gene's germline CDR1 is SGHVS and CDR2 FNYEAQ. V was trimmed by 3 bases and J by 4 bases, leaving 9 bases between them. In DNA, the CDR3 is TGTGCCAGCAGCTTTGACAAATCCTATGGCTACACCTTC. Amino acids: CASSFDKSYGYTF. The variable domain in full, completed from reference TRBV7-6 and TRBJ1-2, reads GAGVSQSPRYKVTKRGQDVALRCDPISGHVSLYWYRQALGQGPEFLTYFNYEAQQDKSGLPNDRFSAERPEGSISTLTIQRTEQRDSAMYRCASSFDKSYGYTFGSGTRLTVV.

This clone was seen only once. The chain carries TRBV5-1 and TRBJ2-7, with a tentative D call TRBD2 (5 bases). Germline CDR1 and CDR2: SGHRS and YFSETQ. Trimming cost V 7 bases and J 2 bases, with 16 bases left between them. CDR3 size: 14 residues. The chain's CDR3 is CASGVRSGTYEQYF. CDR3 DNA: TGCGCCAGCGGGGTTAGGAGCGGTACCTACGAGCAGTACTTC. The entire variable domain, with the rest obtained from reference TRBV5-1 and TRBJ2-7, is as follows: KAGVTQTPRYLIKTRGQQVTLSCSPISGHRSVSWYQQTPGQGLQFLFEYFSETQRNKGNFPGRFSGRQFSNSRSEMNVSTLELGDSALYLCASGVRSGTYEQYFGPGTRLTVT.

Worth noting for this clone: Germline and junction disagree at one end, which may indicate a read error. The genes are TRBV18 and TRBJ1-3; maybe TRBD1 (6 bases). CDR3 length equals 13 residues. Germline CDR1 and CDR2: KGHSH and LQKENI. The CDR3 sequence: CASSPPPAGAPHF. The DNA of the CDR3 is TGTGCCAGCTCACCCCCCCCTGCGGGGGCGCCACATTTT.

The V and J genes are TRBV15 and TRBJ2-5, with D possibly being TRBD2 (5 bases). Germline V gives CDR1 LNHNV, CDR2 YYDKDF (reference sequence). The ends were cut back, 4 bases at V and 5 bases at J, with 17 bases in the middle. The CDR3 runs to 15 residues. CDR3 bases: TGTGCCACCAGCACCGCGAGGATTTCGGGGGAGACCCAGTACTTC. Encoded protein: CATSTARISGETQYF.

This clone has only a few counts. In DNA form, the CDR3 reads TGTGCCAGCAGACCGGGACAGGGGGCCACCGGGGAGCTGTTTTTT. Protein: CASRPGQGATGELFF. The chain combines TRBV6-6 with TRBJ2-2; 12 bases map to TRBD1. The CDR3 loop spans 15 amino acids. J gave up 4 bases and V 6 bases, and 3 bases lay outside the gene matches. Germline values: CDR1 MNHNY, CDR2 SVGAGI (reference sequence).

The V and J genes are TRBV28 and TRBJ1-2, with TRBD1 matching over 7 bases. The CDR3 is made up of 15 amino acids. Germline values: CDR1 MDHEN, CDR2 SYDVKM. V lost 5 bases and J lost 0; bases outside the gene matches: 6. For the CDR3, the DNA is TGTGCCAGCAGTCTCCTGGGACAGACTAACTATGGCTACACCTTC. It specifies CASSLLGQTNYGYTF.

The genes are TRBV5-1 and TRBJ2-7, with D possibly TRBD1 on 6 matching bases. Trimming pared 0 bases from V and 0 bases from J, leaving 13 bases between. Germline lookup yields CDR1 SGHRS and CDR2 YFSETQ. The length of the CDR3 is 16 residues. The CDR3 sequence: CASSLETGLYSYEQYF. The CDR3 nucleotides read TGCGCCAGCAGCTTGGAAACAGGGTTATACTCCTACGAGCAGTACTTC.

This clone was counted a single time. V is TRBV10-3 and J is TRBJ2-7; 7 nucleotides match TRBD2. The CDR3 spans 15 residues. Germline CDR1 and CDR2: ENHRY and SYGVKD. V shed 6 bases and J 7 bases; nucleotides not matched to a gene: 15. CDR3 coding DNA: TGTGCCATCAGACTAGATGGGACTACCAATGCGGAGCAGTACTTC. Translation gives CAIRLDGTTNAEQYF.

This rearrangement joins TRBV27 to TRBJ2-3; tentatively, D is TRBD1 (5 bases). The V end lost 4 bases, the J end lost 2 bases, and 16 bases lay between the germline ends. The germline V gene has CDR1 MNHEY and CDR2 SMNVEV (reference sequence). CDR3 length equals 16 residues. CDR3 DNA sequence: TGTGCCAGCAGTTCCATGTCCGGACACCTCACAGATACGCAGTATTTT. Protein product: CASSSMSGHLTDTQYF.

The V gene is TRBV9, the J gene TRBJ2-1; TRBD2 matches at 10 bases. V trimming: 0 bases; J trimming: 8 bases; junction bases outside the gene matches: 5. Germline CDR1 and CDR2: SGDLS and YYNGEE. This CDR3 spans 15 amino acids. The DNA of the CDR3 is TGTGCCAGCAGCGTAGCTAGCGGGAGTAGGGATGAGCAGTTCTTC. Its translation is CASSVASGSRDEQFF.

The chain recombines TRBV19 with TRBJ2-1; TRBD2 might be the D (6 bases). Trimming shortened V by 2 bases and J by 3 bases, and 11 bases separated the two germline ends. The germline gives CDR1 LNHDA, CDR2 SQIVND (reference sequence). The CDR3 is made up of 15 amino acids. CDR3 in amino acids: CASSIRLRDYNEQFF. Here the CDR3 DNA reads TGTGCCAGTAGTATAAGGTTGCGGGACTACAATGAGCAGTTCTTC.

J is TRBJ1-6 and V is TRBV2; 8 bases line up with TRBD1. The CDR3 covers 14 residues. After removal of 7 bases from V and 10 bases from J, the junction contained 9 bases not matched to a gene. In germline, CDR1 is SNHLY, CDR2 FYNNEI. The CDR3 loop reads CASTPGTGASPLHF. The DNA of the CDR3 is TGTGCCAGCACCCCGGGGACAGGTGCCTCACCCCTCCACTTT. The full variable domain, completed using reference TRBV2 and TRBJ1-6, is EPEVTQTPSHQVTQMGQEVILRCVPISNHLYFYWYRQILGQKVEFLVSFYNNEISEKSEIFDDQFSVERPDGSNFTLKIRSTKLEDSAMYFCASTPGTGASPLHFGNGTRLTVT.

This clone was counted a few times. The chain joins TRBV2 to TRBJ2-2; 10 bases map to TRBD1. This CDR3 comprises 16 residues. V lost 6 bases, J lost 5 bases, and 9 bases stayed unmatched. The germline V gene has CDR1 SNHLY and CDR2 FYNNEI. This CDR3 reads CASSAGQGPATGELFF. The DNA of the CDR3 is TGTGCCAGCAGCGCGGGACAGGGGCCCGCGACCGGGGAGCTGTTTTTT.

This clone occurred once. The V gene is TRBV5-1, the J gene TRBJ2-5; 7 nucleotides agree with TRBD1. Looked up from germline, CDR1 is SGHRS and CDR2 is YFSETQ. CDR3 length: 16 residues. Trimming took 4 bases from V and 6 from J; bases not matched to a gene: 15. The CDR3 sequence: CASSPASYTGVKTQYF. The DNA for the CDR3 is TGCGCCAGCAGCCCTGCGTCGTATACAGGGGTGAAGACCCAGTACTTC.

The rearrangement links TRBV7-8 to TRBJ2-2; D ambiguous. CDR3 size: 14 residues. Germline assignment: CDR1 SGHVS and CDR2 FQNEAQ. The V gene lost 2 bases and the J gene lost 4 bases, with 8 bases spanning the gap. As DNA, the CDR3 is TGTGCCAGCAGCTTATTCCGTTCCACCGGGGAGCTGTTTTTT. Translated: CASSLFRSTGELFF.